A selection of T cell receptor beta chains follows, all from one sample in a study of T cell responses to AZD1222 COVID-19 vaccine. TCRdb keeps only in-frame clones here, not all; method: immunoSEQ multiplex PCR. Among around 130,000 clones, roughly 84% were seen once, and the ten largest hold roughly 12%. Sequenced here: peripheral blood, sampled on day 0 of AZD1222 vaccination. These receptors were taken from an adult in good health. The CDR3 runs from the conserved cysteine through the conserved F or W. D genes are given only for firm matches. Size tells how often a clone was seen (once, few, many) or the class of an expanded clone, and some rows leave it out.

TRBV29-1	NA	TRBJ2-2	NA	TGCAGCGTTCCTCTAGCAACCGGGGAGCTGTTTTTT	CSVPLATGELFF
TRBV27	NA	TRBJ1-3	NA	TGTGCCAGCAGCAGTGCGACTGGAAACACCATATATTTT	CASSSATGNTIYF
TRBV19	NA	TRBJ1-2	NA	TGTGCCAGTCGGGGGGCCTCTAACTATGGCTACACCTTC	CASRGASNYGYTF
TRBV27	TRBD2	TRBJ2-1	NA	TGTGCCAGCAGTTTACTTCTAGCGGGAGGTGGGAATGAGCAGTTCTTC	CASSLLLAGGGNEQFF
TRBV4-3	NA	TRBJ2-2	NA	TGCGCCAGCAGCCAAGAGCCTCTAAGGACAAAGCTGGCCGGGGAGCTGTTTTTT	CASSQEPLRTKLAGELFF
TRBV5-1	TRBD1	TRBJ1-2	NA	TGCGCCAGCAGCCCCGGACAGGGGGTGGGAGGCTACACCTTC	CASSPGQGVGGYTF
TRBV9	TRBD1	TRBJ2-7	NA	TGTGCCAGCAGCGAGGTCTCCGGGACAGGGATGGACGAGCAGTACTTC	CASSEVSGTGMDEQYF
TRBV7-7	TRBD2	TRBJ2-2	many	TGTGCCAGCAGCTTGGGAGGGACTAGCGGGAGCCCCGGGGAGCTGTTTTTT	CASSLGGTSGSPGELFF
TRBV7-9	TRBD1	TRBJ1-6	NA	TGTGCCAGCAGCTTACCGGGACAGGGGAATTCACCCCTCCACTTT	CASSLPGQGNSPLHF
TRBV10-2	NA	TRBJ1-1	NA	TGCGCCAGCAGTGGAAACACTGAAGCTTTCTTT	CASSGNTEAFF
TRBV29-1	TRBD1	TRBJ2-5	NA	TGCAGCGTTTCCGGGACAGGGGTTAGAGAGACCCAGTACTTC	CSVSGTGVRETQYF
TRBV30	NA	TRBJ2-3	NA	TGTGCCTGGAGTTTGGACAGCACAGATACGCAGTATTTT	CAWSLDSTDTQYF
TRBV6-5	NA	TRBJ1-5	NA	TGTGCCAGCAGTTACTCGGGGATCCAGCCCCAGCATTTT	CASSYSGIQPQHF
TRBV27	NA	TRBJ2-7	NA	TGTGCCAGCAGTTTATCCACGGGGCCATCCTACGAGCAGTACTTC	CASSLSTGPSYEQYF
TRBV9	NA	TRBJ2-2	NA	TGTGCCAGCAGCGTAGTTGTTACCGGGGAGCTGTTTTTT	CASSVVVTGELFF
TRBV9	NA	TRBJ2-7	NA	TGTGCCAGCAGCCCAGGACAGAACTACGAGCAGTACTTC	CASSPGQNYEQYF
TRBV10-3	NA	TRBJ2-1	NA	TGTGCCATCAGTGGCAGTAGCTCCTACAATGAGCAGTTCTTC	CAISGSSSYNEQFF
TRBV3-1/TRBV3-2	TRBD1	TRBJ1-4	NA	TGTGCCAGCAGTTACGACAGGGGGAGAGAAAAACTGTTTTTT	CASSYDRGREKLFF
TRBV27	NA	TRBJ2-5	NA	TGTGCCAGCAGCACTCCTCCTGGCGTGGGCCAAGAGACCCAGTACTTC	CASSTPPGVGQETQYF
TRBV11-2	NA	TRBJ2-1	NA	TGTGCCAGCAGCTTAAAGCCGTTCCGAGGGAGTAGCTCCTACAATGAGCAGTTCTTC	CASSLKPFRGSSSYNEQFF
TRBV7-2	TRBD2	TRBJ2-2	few	TGTGCCAGCAGCGCGGGAGCAAGGGTTACCGGGGAGCTGTTTTTT	CASSAGARVTGELFF
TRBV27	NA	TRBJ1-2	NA	TGTGCCAGCAGCAAAGGACAGACCCCTAACTATGGCTACACCTTC	CASSKGQTPNYGYTF
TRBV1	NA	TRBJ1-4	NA	TGCACCAGCAGCGGAGGGACAGACTCAACTAATGAAAAACTGTTTTTT	CTSSGGTDSTNEKLFF
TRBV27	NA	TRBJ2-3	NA	TGTGCCAGCAGTTTTCGAGGCACTTACACAGATACGCAGTATTTT	CASSFRGTYTDTQYF
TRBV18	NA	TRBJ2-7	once	TGTGCCAGCTCACCAGCCGGGGTGGGTCGGTACGAGCAGTACTTC	CASSPAGVGRYEQYF
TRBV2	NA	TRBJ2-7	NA	TGTGCCAGCAGTGGGGTAGGGAACCACGAGCAGTACTTC	CASSGVGNHEQYF
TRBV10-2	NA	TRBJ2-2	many	TGCGCCAGCAGTGAGATACGGAACACCGGGGAGCTGTTTTTT	CASSEIRNTGELFF
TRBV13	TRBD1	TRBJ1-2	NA	TGTGCCAGCAGCTTAGGCCCGGGACAGGGCCTCTATGGCTACACCTTC	CASSLGPGQGLYGYTF
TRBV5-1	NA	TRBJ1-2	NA	TGCGCCAGCAGCTTGGACGCAGGTTATGGCTACACCTTC	CASSLDAGYGYTF
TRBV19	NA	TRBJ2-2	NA	TGTGCCAGTAGTAATAGCGCTGGGGTAGGGGAGCTGTTTTTT	CASSNSAGVGELFF
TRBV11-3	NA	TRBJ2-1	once	TGTGCCAGCAGCGCCAGGGGACTGGGTTTATTCTTC	CASSARGLGLFF
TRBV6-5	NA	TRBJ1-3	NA	TGTGCCAGCAGTCGGAGGGCCGCTGGAAACACCATATATTTT	CASSRRAAGNTIYF
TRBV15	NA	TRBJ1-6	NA	TGTGCCACCAGCAGAGGAAGGGCTAGCTCCTATAATTCACCCCTCCACTTT	CATSRGRASSYNSPLHF
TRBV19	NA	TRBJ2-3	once	TGTGCCAGTAGTACCCAATTCCTAGGCACAGATACGCAGTATTTT	CASSTQFLGTDTQYF
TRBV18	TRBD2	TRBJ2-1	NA	TGTGCCAGCTCCCTCAGCGGGAAAAACAATGAGCAGTTCTTC	CASSLSGKNNEQFF
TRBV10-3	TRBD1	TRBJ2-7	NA	TGTGCCATCAGTGATCCGGGACAGAGATCCTACGAGCAGTACTTC	CAISDPGQRSYEQYF
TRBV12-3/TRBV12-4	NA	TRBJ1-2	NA	TGTGCCAGCAGTTTCCGACAGGCAAGGGGGACCTTC	CASSFRQARGTF
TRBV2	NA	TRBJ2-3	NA	TGTGCCAGCAGAAAGACTGGAGATACGCAGTATTTT	CASRKTGDTQYF
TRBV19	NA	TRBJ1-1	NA	TGTGCCAGTAGTATAGCTGTTGGGTATGAAGCTTTCTTT	CASSIAVGYEAFF
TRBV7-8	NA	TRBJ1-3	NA	TGTGCCAGCAGCAGACGCCGGGTAGGGATAGAAGTCTTATCTGGAAACACCATATATTTT	CASSRRRVGIEVLSGNTIYF
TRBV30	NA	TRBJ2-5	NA	TGTGCCTGGACCAAAACTAGACACCAAGAGACCCAGTACTTC	CAWTKTRHQETQYF
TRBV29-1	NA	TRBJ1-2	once	TGCAGCGTTGGTGGCAGCCTCTATGGCTACACCTTC	CSVGGSLYGYTF
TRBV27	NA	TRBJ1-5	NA	TGTGCCAGCAGTTCCGGGACCGACAATCAGCCCCAGCATTTT	CASSSGTDNQPQHF
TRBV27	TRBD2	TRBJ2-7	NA	TGTGCCAGCACTTCAGCAGCGGGGGGTAAAAGGAGCTCCTACGAGCAGTACTTC	CASTSAAGGKRSSYEQYF
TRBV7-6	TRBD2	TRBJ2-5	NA	TGTGCCAGCAGCTTAGGCGGGGGGGTCGAGACCCAGTACTTC	CASSLGGGVETQYF
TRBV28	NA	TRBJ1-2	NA	TGTGCCAGCAGTTTATCAAAGGGGAAGACCTTC	CASSLSKGKTF
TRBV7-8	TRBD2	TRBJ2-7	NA	TGTGCCAGCAGCTTAGCAAGTCTAGCGGACTCCTACGAGCAGTACTTC	CASSLASLADSYEQYF